This T cell receptor beta chain was sequenced in a study of blood T cell repertoires in COVID-19. Study-wide context: Samples taken during acute and convalescent COVID-19 were collected in the United States, Italy and Spain. PBMCs, B-cell-depleted T cells, or T cells were the source of the cDNA or gDNA that made up the material.

Seattle's enrolled individuals joined amid active infection and were then monitored longitudinally. Per the original data handling: How many nucleated cells were present was estimated from reference gene primer amplification. Here immunoSEQ multiplex PCR was the method, and the copy in TCRdb shows in-frame clones only, minus some. V and J calls and clone size are given by that table; D and trimming were obtained from the DNA. The repertoire has roughly 180,000 clones, 70% to 85% of them found once; the top ten carry approximately 7%. The receptor comes from a man older than 75 with COVID-19, enrolled during active disease. Source material: peripheral blood.

The CDR3 region is CASSLTGNNREAFF. CDR3 DNA sequence: TGTGCCAGCAGCTTGACAGGGAATAACCGTGAAGCTTTCTTT. The V gene is TRBV5-8, the J gene TRBJ1-1, with D possibly TRBD1 on 6 matching bases. The V gene's germline CDR1 is SGHTS and CDR2 YDEGEE. V shed 1 base and J shed 7 bases, with 14 bases lying between them. The CDR3 is 14 amino acids.